A selection of T cell receptor beta chains follows, all from one sample in a study of blood T cell repertoires in COVID-19. The protocol was immunoSEQ multiplex PCR, while the TCRdb copy is restricted to in-frame clones and leaves out a portion. The table shows some 180,000 clones, with under 90% occurring only once. Sequencing input: peripheral blood. The receptors shown here come from a middle-aged man with acute or convalescent COVID-19. Each CDR3 is given with its conserved first and last residue. The D gene is left open where the match is weak. Rows may omit the clone size; those that give it use once, few, many or a size class.

J gene: TRBJ1-1
clone size: NA
V gene: TRBV15
CDR3 length: 15
D gene: NA
CDR3 protein: CATSSLGGGSAEAFF
CDR3 DNA: TGTGCCACCAGCAGCCTGGGGGGGGGCTCCGCTGAAGCTTTCTTT

J gene: TRBJ2-2
clone size: NA
V gene: TRBV20-1
CDR3 length: 15
D gene: TRBD1
CDR3 protein: CSASRQGPNTGELFF
CDR3 DNA: TGCAGTGCTAGTAGACAGGGACCGAACACCGGGGAGCTGTTTTTT

J gene: TRBJ2-2
clone size: NA
V gene: TRBV5-1
CDR3 length: 14
D gene: NA
CDR3 protein: CASSVGGTAGELFF
CDR3 DNA: TGCGCCAGCAGCGTCGGGGGTACAGCCGGGGAGCTGTTTTTT

J gene: TRBJ1-6
clone size: NA
V gene: TRBV12-3/TRBV12-4
CDR3 length: 11
D gene: NA
CDR3 protein: CASSLGGPLHF
CDR3 DNA: TGTGCCAGCAGTTTGGGGGGACCCCTCCACTTT

J gene: TRBJ1-1
clone size: once
V gene: TRBV6-5
CDR3 length: 15
D gene: TRBD1
CDR3 protein: CASSLGTGVNTEAFF
CDR3 DNA: TGTGCCAGCAGTTTGGGGACAGGGGTGAACACTGAAGCTTTCTTT

J gene: TRBJ2-7
clone size: NA
V gene: TRBV5-6
CDR3 length: 14
D gene: NA
CDR3 protein: CASSLLRSSYEQYF
CDR3 DNA: TGTGCCAGCAGCTTGCTCAGGTCCTCCTACGAGCAGTACTTC

J gene: TRBJ1-4
clone size: NA
V gene: TRBV9
CDR3 length: 16
D gene: NA
CDR3 protein: CASSKTEGLLNEKLFF
CDR3 DNA: TGTGCCAGCAGTAAAACCGAGGGATTACTGAATGAAAAACTGTTTTTT

J gene: TRBJ2-7
clone size: once
V gene: TRBV5-8
CDR3 length: 15
D gene: TRBD2
CDR3 protein: CASSLLAGDPYEQYF
CDR3 DNA: TGTGCCAGCAGTCTTCTAGCGGGGGACCCCTACGAGCAGTACTTC

J gene: TRBJ2-7
clone size: NA
V gene: TRBV11-3
CDR3 length: 12
D gene: TRBD1
CDR3 protein: CASSSGQDEQYF
CDR3 DNA: TGTGCCAGCAGTTCCGGACAGGACGAGCAGTACTTC

J gene: TRBJ1-1
clone size: NA
V gene: TRBV6-4
CDR3 length: 14
D gene: NA
CDR3 protein: CASSERGLSTEAFF
CDR3 DNA: TGTGCCAGCAGCGAGCGAGGTTTGAGCACTGAAGCTTTCTTT

J gene: TRBJ1-2
clone size: NA
V gene: TRBV12-3/TRBV12-4
CDR3 length: 13
D gene: TRBD1
CDR3 protein: CASSRTGVDGYTF
CDR3 DNA: TGTGCCAGCAGCCGGACAGGGGTCGATGGCTACACCTTC

J gene: TRBJ1-5
clone size: NA
V gene: TRBV11-2
CDR3 length: 15
D gene: TRBD1
CDR3 protein: CASSTAGTGNQPQHF
CDR3 DNA: TGTGCCAGCAGCACCGCAGGGACAGGGAATCAGCCCCAGCATTTT

J gene: TRBJ2-7
clone size: few
V gene: TRBV19
CDR3 length: 13
D gene: TRBD1
CDR3 protein: CASSQGVTYEQYF
CDR3 DNA: TGTGCCAGCTCACAGGGGGTAACGTACGAGCAGTACTTC

J gene: TRBJ2-3
clone size: NA
V gene: TRBV5-6
CDR3 length: 14
D gene: TRBD1
CDR3 protein: CASSLPTGLDTQYF
CDR3 DNA: TGTGCCAGCAGCTTGCCGACAGGGTTGGATACGCAGTATTTT

J gene: TRBJ2-2
clone size: NA
V gene: TRBV3-1/TRBV3-2
CDR3 length: 16
D gene: TRBD2
CDR3 protein: CASSQDSGVQTGELFF
CDR3 DNA: TGTGCCAGCAGCCAAGATAGCGGGGTACAAACCGGGGAGCTGTTTTTT

J gene: TRBJ2-5
clone size: NA
V gene: TRBV30
CDR3 length: 13
D gene: NA
CDR3 protein: CAWSVTSQETQYF
CDR3 DNA: TGTGCCTGGAGTGTGACATCTCAAGAGACCCAGTACTTC

J gene: TRBJ2-2
clone size: NA
V gene: TRBV7-9
CDR3 length: 17
D gene: TRBD2
CDR3 protein: CASSLSLAGPNTGELFF
CDR3 DNA: TGTGCCAGCAGCTTAAGTCTAGCGGGGCCTAACACCGGGGAGCTGTTTTTT

J gene: TRBJ1-1
clone size: NA
V gene: TRBV9
CDR3 length: 15
D gene: NA
CDR3 protein: CASSPRGGVNTEAFF
CDR3 DNA: TGTGCCAGCAGCCCCCGGGGCGGGGTGAACACTGAAGCTTTCTTT

J gene: TRBJ2-1
clone size: NA
V gene: TRBV20-1
CDR3 length: 11
D gene: TRBD2
CDR3 protein: CSARGTSGEFF
CDR3 DNA: TGCAGTGCTAGGGGGACTAGCGGGGAGTTCTTC

J gene: TRBJ2-3
clone size: NA
V gene: TRBV5-1
CDR3 length: 16
D gene: TRBD1
CDR3 protein: CASSRQATGVGDTQYF
CDR3 DNA: TGCGCCAGCAGCAGACAGGCGACAGGGGTAGGAGATACGCAGTATTTT

J gene: TRBJ2-1
clone size: NA
V gene: TRBV7-2
CDR3 length: 18
D gene: NA
CDR3 protein: CASSLVAGGLGSYNEQFF
CDR3 DNA: TGTGCCAGCAGCTTAGTGGCCGGGGGTTTGGGGTCCTACAATGAGCAGTTCTTC

J gene: TRBJ2-2
clone size: once
V gene: TRBV5-6
CDR3 length: 16
D gene: TRBD2
CDR3 protein: CASSLTLAGGNGELFF
CDR3 DNA: TGTGCCAGCAGCTTGACCCTAGCGGGGGGAAACGGGGAGCTGTTTTTT

J gene: TRBJ2-7
clone size: NA
V gene: TRBV27
CDR3 length: 14
D gene: TRBD1
CDR3 protein: CASSLDRGRYEQYF
CDR3 DNA: TGTGCCAGCAGTTTAGACAGGGGTAGATACGAGCAGTACTTC

J gene: TRBJ1-2
clone size: NA
V gene: TRBV19
CDR3 length: 12
D gene: NA
CDR3 protein: CARTGQGSGYTF
CDR3 DNA: TGTGCCAGAACGGGCCAGGGGTCCGGCTACACCTTC

J gene: TRBJ2-1
clone size: few
V gene: TRBV4-3
CDR3 length: 17
D gene: NA
CDR3 protein: CASSQKLSKYSYNEQFF
CDR3 DNA: TGCGCCAGCAGCCAAAAGTTGAGTAAATACTCCTACAATGAGCAGTTCTTC

J gene: TRBJ2-7
clone size: NA
V gene: TRBV5-1
CDR3 length: 14
D gene: NA
CDR3 protein: CASRKDTISYEQYF
CDR3 DNA: TGCGCCAGCAGAAAGGACACTATCTCCTACGAGCAGTACTTC

J gene: TRBJ1-3
clone size: NA
V gene: TRBV5-8
CDR3 length: 12
D gene: NA
CDR3 protein: CASSLAVLELCF
CDR3 DNA: TGTGCCAGCAGCTTGGCCGTGTTAGAGCTTTGTTTT

J gene: TRBJ1-2
clone size: many
V gene: TRBV11-2
CDR3 length: 13
D gene: NA
CDR3 protein: CASSFYRVRGYTF
CDR3 DNA: TGTGCCAGCAGCTTTTACAGGGTTCGTGGCTACACCTTC

J gene: TRBJ2-3
clone size: NA
V gene: TRBV7-8
CDR3 length: 16
D gene: TRBD2
CDR3 protein: CASSPLAGGPTDTQYF
CDR3 DNA: TGTGCCAGCAGCCCACTAGCGGGGGGGCCGACAGATACGCAGTATTTT

J gene: TRBJ1-1
clone size: once
V gene: TRBV19
CDR3 length: 16
D gene: TRBD1
CDR3 protein: CASSIGGTGWNAEAFF
CDR3 DNA: TGTGCCAGTAGTATAGGTGGGACAGGGTGGAATGCTGAAGCTTTCTTT

J gene: TRBJ1-6
clone size: NA
V gene: TRBV30
CDR3 length: 12
D gene: NA
CDR3 protein: CAWSTTNSPLHF
CDR3 DNA: TGTGCCTGGAGCACTACAAATTCACCCCTCCACTTT

J gene: TRBJ2-1
clone size: NA
V gene: TRBV6-5
CDR3 length: 15
D gene: TRBD2
CDR3 protein: CASSPSGAGYNEQFF
CDR3 DNA: TGTGCCAGCAGTCCAAGCGGGGCCGGCTACAATGAGCAGTTCTTC

J gene: TRBJ1-2
clone size: NA
V gene: TRBV7-2
CDR3 length: 14
D gene: NA
CDR3 protein: CASSLVQGHYGYTF
CDR3 DNA: TGTGCCAGCAGCTTAGTCCAGGGTCACTATGGCTACACCTTC

J gene: TRBJ1-6
clone size: NA
V gene: TRBV19
CDR3 length: 16
D gene: TRBD1
CDR3 protein: CASSDLQGIGNSPLHF
CDR3 DNA: TGTGCCAGTAGCGATTTACAGGGGATCGGTAATTCACCCCTCCACTTT

J gene: TRBJ1-6
clone size: NA
V gene: TRBV19
CDR3 length: 15
D gene: NA
CDR3 protein: CASSMQGLNSGPLHF
CDR3 DNA: TGTGCCAGTAGTATGCAGGGACTCAATTCAGGACCCCTCCACTTT

J gene: TRBJ2-3
clone size: NA
V gene: TRBV5-5
CDR3 length: 15
D gene: NA
CDR3 protein: CASSVRRAVVDTQYF
CDR3 DNA: TGTGCCAGCAGCGTCCGGAGGGCAGTGGTAGATACGCAGTATTTT

J gene: TRBJ2-1
clone size: NA
V gene: TRBV4-3
CDR3 length: 20
D gene: TRBD2
CDR3 protein: CASSQDYRAGGTISYNEQFF
CDR3 DNA: TGCGCCAGCAGCCAAGATTACCGAGCGGGGGGGACTATTTCCTACAATGAGCAGTTCTTC

J gene: TRBJ1-5
clone size: NA
V gene: TRBV5-8
CDR3 length: 14
D gene: NA
CDR3 protein: CASSLGQLNQPQHF
CDR3 DNA: TGTGCCAGCAGCTTGGGACAGCTTAATCAGCCCCAGCATTTT

J gene: TRBJ2-5
clone size: NA
V gene: TRBV12-3/TRBV12-4
CDR3 length: 13
D gene: TRBD2
CDR3 protein: CARETSGQETQYF
CDR3 DNA: TGTGCCAGGGAGACTAGCGGCCAAGAGACCCAGTACTTC